The clone carrying this T cell receptor beta chain was counted once. The sample belongs to a study of blood T cell repertoires in COVID-19. The data were produced by immunoSEQ multiplex PCR, yet TCRdb's version contains in-frame clones alone and is incomplete. The sample shows some 83,000 clones, roughly nine tenths of them seen only once. The germline CDR1 and CDR2 sequences are SNHLY and FYNNEI. Trimming stripped 7 bases from V and 0 bases from J, with 27 bases between. This CDR3 comprises 19 residues. The sample comprised peripheral blood. This sequence was found in a man aged 80 or over in a cohort sampled during active COVID-19. J is TRBJ1-1 and V is TRBV2; possibly TRBD1 for D (6 bases). CDR3 residues: CASKYRQDPGGSMNTEAFF. The CDR3 nucleotides read TGTGCCAGCAAATACCGACAGGACCCGGGAGGCAGCATGAACACTGAAGCTTTCTTT.